Below are 26 T cell receptor beta chains sequenced from a single sample in a study of blood T cell repertoires in COVID-19. The data were produced by immunoSEQ multiplex PCR, yet TCRdb's version contains in-frame clones alone and is incomplete. The table shows roughly 250,000 clones, with approximately 86% occurring only once. The material sequenced was peripheral blood. All receptors derive from a man aged 35-49 years who had recovered from COVID-19.

The chain is built from TRBV5-1 and TRBJ1-3; D is unclear. Germline CDR1 and CDR2: SGHRS and YFSETQ. The CDR3 runs to 14 residues. Trimming took 0 bases from V and 2 from J, leaving 6 bases between them. This CDR3 reads CASSLDSTGNTIYF. DNA of the CDR3: TGCGCCAGCAGCTTGGACAGTACTGGAAACACCATATATTTT. Full variable domain (remainder filled in from reference TRBV5-1 and TRBJ1-3): KAGVTQTPRYLIKTRGQQVTLSCSPISGHRSVSWYQQTPGQGLQFLFEYFSETQRNKGNFPGRFSGRQFSNSRSEMNVSTLELGDSALYLCASSLDSTGNTIYFGEGSWLTVV.

The rearrangement joins TRBV27 to TRBJ1-5; D uncertain. The CDR3 runs 14 residues. The germline V gene encodes CDR1 MNHEY and CDR2 SMNVEV (reference sequence). The V end was cut by 3 bases, the J end by 0 bases, with 6 bases between. Here the CDR3 DNA reads TGTGCCAGCAGTTTGAGTTATAGCAATCAGCCCCAGCATTTT. It translates to CASSLSYSNQPQHF.

The chain recombines TRBV3-1 (or the pseudogene TRBV3-2) with TRBJ2-2; 16 nucleotides line up with TRBD2. V was pared by 4 bases and J by 5 bases, with 1 base of the junction left unmatched. The CDR3 sequence is 16 residues long. CDR1 and CDR2 (germline): LGHDT, YNNKEL (reference sequence). In DNA, the CDR3 is TGTGCCAGCAGCCTGGGACTAGCGGGAGGGACCGGGGAGCTGTTTTTT. It is translated as CASSLGLAGGTGELFF.

This chain links TRBV14 with TRBJ1-1; 10 nucleotides match TRBD1. Per the germline V gene, CDR1 is SGHDN and CDR2 is FVKESK. V lost 5 bases, J lost 5 bases, and 8 bases stayed unmatched. There are 15 residues in the CDR3. CDR3 nucleotide sequence: TGTGCCAGCAGCTATCGAGGACAGGGGGGAACTGAAGCTTTCTTT. Translated, it gives CASSYRGQGGTEAFF.

The rearrangement links TRBV19 to TRBJ2-3; 9 bases are a match to TRBD2. The CDR3 totals 13 residues. With 11 bases clipped from V and 2 bases from J, the junction kept 5 bases outside the gene matches. Germline V gene lookup returns CDR1 LNHDA and CDR2 SQIVND (reference sequence). CDR3 residues: CAAAGGTTDTQYF. For the CDR3, the DNA is TGTGCCGCAGCGGGGGGAACCACAGATACGCAGTATTTT.

This rearrangement joins TRBV29-1 to TRBJ2-1, with 8 bases aligning to TRBD2. Germline CDR1 and CDR2: SQVTM and ANQGSEA. The V and J ends lost 5 bases and 9 bases, in that order; junction bases with no gene match: 21. The CDR3 length is 17 residues. CDR3 DNA sequence: TGCAGCGTTAAAGGGCGGGGGTCCAGCGGGAGTAGGGGTGAGCAGTTCTTC. This sequence encodes CSVKGRGSSGSRGEQFF.

V is TRBV13 and J is TRBJ2-7; 8 bases match TRBD2. The ends lost 2 bases at V and 5 bases at J; junction bases unmatched: 5. This CDR3 region has 14 residues. CDR1 PRHDT and CDR2 FYEKMQ come from the germline V gene (reference sequence). The CDR3 bases are TGTGCCAGCAGCTTATTAGCGGGGTCCCACGAGCAGTACTTC. Translating gives CASSLLAGSHEQYF. Drawing the rest from reference TRBV13 and TRBJ2-7, the complete variable domain is AAGVIQSPRHLIKEKRETATLKCYPIPRHDTVYWYQQGPGQDPQFLISFYEKMQSDKGSIPDRFSAQQFSDYHSELNMSSLELGDSALYFCASSLLAGSHEQYFGPGTRLTVT.

This CDR3 reads CASRGGGEETQYF. CDR3 nucleotide sequence: TGTGCCAGCCGCGGTGGGGGGGAAGAGACCCAGTACTTC. The chain uses TRBV7-8 and TRBJ2-5, with 7 bases that match TRBD2. With 8 bases clipped from V and 3 bases from J, the junction kept 6 bases outside the gene matches. CDR3 size: 13 residues. Per germline, CDR1 SGHVS and CDR2 FQNEAQ.

The CDR3 protein is CSVVVSGRQTSYNEQFF. The CDR3 DNA reads as TGCAGCGTTGTTGTTAGCGGGAGGCAGACCTCCTACAATGAGCAGTTCTTC. The chain recombines TRBV29-1 with TRBJ2-1; the match to TRBD2 covers 10 bases. J lost 0 bases, V lost 4 bases, and 9 bases had no gene match. Looked up from germline, CDR1 is SQVTM and CDR2 is ANQGSEA. This CDR3 is built from 17 residues.

This sequence joins TRBV3-1 (or the pseudogene TRBV3-2) and TRBJ2-1, with 8 bases identical to TRBD2. Germline loops: CDR1 LGHDT, CDR2 YNNKEL (reference sequence). Losses at the gene ends were 0 bases for V and 5 bases for J; bases not matched to a gene: 6. The CDR3 length is 16 residues. This CDR3 is CASSQERAGVNNEQFF. CDR3 in DNA: TGTGCCAGCAGCCAAGAACGAGCGGGGGTCAACAATGAGCAGTTCTTC.

V is TRBV24-1 and J is TRBJ2-1; possibly TRBD1 for D (7 bases). This CDR3 comprises 16 residues. Germline V CDR1 and CDR2: KGHDR, SFDVKD. Trimming stripped 3 bases from V and 6 bases from J, with 17 bases between. The CDR3 DNA follows: TGTGCCACCAGTGATCGACAGGGAGGAAGGCTCAATGAGCAGTTCTTC. Its translation: CATSDRQGGRLNEQFF.

CDR3 protein: CASSPTSGGTTGELFF. In nucleotides, the CDR3 is TGCGCCAGCAGTCCCACTAGCGGGGGGACCACCGGGGAGCTGTTTTTT. The rearrangement links TRBV10-1 to TRBJ2-2; TRBD2 matches 12 bases. Germline CDR1 WNHNN, CDR2 SYGVQD (reference sequence). Germline trimming cut 5 bases from V and 4 bases from J; bases unmatched to any gene: 5. The CDR3 consists of 16 residues.

This chain links TRBV9 with TRBJ2-2; D may be TRBD1 (5 bases). Germline-derived CDR1 and CDR2 are SGDLS and YYNGEE. The CDR3 is 16 amino acids. Trimming took 0 bases from V and 4 from J, leaving 13 bases between them. DNA for the CDR3: TGTGCCAGCAGCGTAGCGCCACAGGTACTCACCGGGGAGCTGTTTTTT. Amino acid sequence: CASSVAPQVLTGELFF.

This rearrangement joins TRBV5-4 to TRBJ2-2; the match to TRBD1 covers 7 bases. Germline V gives CDR1 SGHNT, CDR2 YYREEE (reference sequence). The V gene end was trimmed by 1 base and the J gene end by 4 bases; junction bases not matched to a gene: 4. CDR3 length: 15 residues. The CDR3 DNA is TGTGCCAGCAGCTTGTTTAGGACAGGCACCGGGGAGCTGTTTTTT. This codes for CASSLFRTGTGELFF.

This chain connects TRBV7-9 to TRBJ2-5; weak D call: TRBD2 (7 bases). The CDR3 has 14 amino acids. Per the germline V gene, CDR1 is SEHNR and CDR2 is FQNEAQ (reference sequence). V was cut by 4 bases and J by 5 bases, with 14 bases left in between. The CDR3 sequence is CASSSQGGGETQYF. DNA for the CDR3: TGTGCCAGCAGCTCCCAAGGGGGAGGGGAGACCCAGTACTTC.

The chain recombines TRBV24-1 with TRBJ2-3; D gene ambiguous. The CDR3 extends over 10 amino acids. Deletions cut 12 bases from V and 1 base from J, with 4 bases between. Germline assignment: CDR1 KGHDR and CDR2 SFDVKD. CDR3 in DNA: TGTGCCCCGGGCACAGATACGCAGTATTTT. Translated, it gives CAPGTDTQYF.

The J gene is TRBJ2-7, the V gene TRBV9; the D gene is possibly TRBD2 (5 bases). Germline V lookup: CDR1 SGDLS, CDR2 YYNGEE. V was pared by 4 bases and J by 5 bases, with 13 bases between. The CDR3 is 13 residues long. The CDR3 coding sequence is TGTGCCAGCAGCCGGCGGGTGGGAGACGAGCAGTACTTC. It translates to CASSRRVGDEQYF.

The V call is TRBV5-8, the J call TRBJ2-1, with 11 bases matching TRBD2. Germline V CDR1 and CDR2: SGHTS, YDEGEE. The length of the CDR3 is 15 residues. J was trimmed by 11 bases and V by 4 bases; bases with no gene match: 11. This CDR3 reads CASSQYGTSGWKQFF. CDR3 DNA sequence: TGTGCCAGCAGCCAATATGGGACTAGCGGTTGGAAGCAGTTCTTC.

The chain links TRBV29-1 to TRBJ2-1; 11 bases agree with TRBD2. Losses at the gene ends were 4 bases for V and 4 bases for J; bases not matched to a gene: 12. Looked up from germline, CDR1 is SQVTM and CDR2 is ANQGSEA. CDR3 length equals 17 residues. The DNA for the CDR3 is TGCAGCGTTGTTGGCCTAGCGGGAGGCACTTCTTACAATGAGCAGTTCTTC. This sequence encodes CSVVGLAGGTSYNEQFF.

This rearrangement joins TRBV18 to TRBJ1-5; TRBD1 is a possible D gene (5 bases). Germline V gene lookup returns CDR1 KGHSH and CDR2 LQKENI. The CDR3 has 14 residues. V was cut by 3 bases and J by 4 bases, with 10 bases left in between. The CDR3 region has the DNA TGTGCCAGCTCACCCATTGGGGGGAATCAGCCCCAGCATTTT. Translated: CASSPIGGNQPQHF.

V usage is TRBV7-2 and J usage is TRBJ2-2; maybe TRBD2 (6 bases). Deletions cut 7 bases from V and 6 bases from J, with 15 bases between. CDR3 size: 14 residues. CDR1 and CDR2 from the germline V gene are SGHTA and FQGNSA. For the CDR3, the DNA is TGTGCCAGCACTTTGGGCGGGAAATCCGGGGAGCTGTTTTTT. It is translated as CASTLGGKSGELFF.

With respect to this clone: Additional DNA sequences in this sample encode the identical CDR3. The CDR3 is CASSPEAYEQYF. The DNA for the CDR3 is TGTGCCAGCAGCCCGGAGGCTTACGAGCAGTACTTC. The chain has TRBV12-3 or TRBV12-4 and TRBJ2-7; tentatively, D is TRBD2 (5 bases). Trimming removed 6 bases from V and 4 bases from J, with 10 bases in between. CDR3 length: 12 amino acids.

The V gene is TRBV7-8, the J gene TRBJ2-7; possible D gene TRBD1, 6 bases. The CDR3 has 13 amino acids. The germline CDR1 and CDR2 sequences are SGHVS and FQNEAQ. V shed 1 base and J shed 6 bases, with 10 bases lying between them. The CDR3 DNA is TGTGCCAGCAGCTTAGGAAGGGGGACCGAGCAGTACTTC. Translating gives CASSLGRGTEQYF.

The V gene is TRBV25-1, the J gene TRBJ1-1; 7 bases fit TRBD1. The CDR3 is 14 residues long. V shed 4 bases and J 1 base; nucleotides not matched to a gene: 3. Germline lookup yields CDR1 MGHDK and CDR2 SYGVNS. CDR3: CASSADRRNTEAFF. CDR3 in DNA: TGTGCCAGCAGTGCGGACAGGAGGAACACTGAAGCTTTCTTT.

This rearrangement joins TRBV2 to TRBJ2-7, with 7 bases lining up with TRBD2. The J segment lost 7 bases and the V segment lost 4 bases, leaving 16 bases of the junction unmatched. Germline CDR1 is SNHLY and CDR2 is FYNNEI. The CDR3 is 16 residues long. This chain's CDR3 is CASSGGGTAKWEEQYF. Here the CDR3 DNA reads TGTGCCAGCAGTGGGGGGGGGACGGCCAAATGGGAAGAGCAGTACTTC. The full variable domain, completed using reference TRBV2 and TRBJ2-7, is EPEVTQTPSHQVTQMGQEVILRCVPISNHLYFYWYRQILGQKVEFLVSFYNNEISEKSEIFDDQFSVERPDGSNFTLKIRSTKLEDSAMYFCASSGGGTAKWEEQYFGPGTRLTVT.

The chain links TRBV7-2 to TRBJ2-1; D is unclear. Germline V gives CDR1 SGHTA, CDR2 FQGNSA. The ends were cut back, 5 bases at V and 6 bases at J, with 17 bases in the middle. This CDR3 comprises 15 residues. CDR3 amino acids: CASSHRFPRSNEQFF. The CDR3, as DNA: TGTGCCAGCAGCCACCGCTTCCCCCGGAGCAATGAGCAGTTCTTC.